This T cell receptor beta chain emerged from a study of patients and donors after allogeneic stem cell transplantation. The CDR3 sequence is 16 residues long. Germline V gene data show CDR1 as MNHEY and CDR2 as SMNVEV (reference sequence). Trimming took 1 base from V and 0 from J, leaving 13 bases between them. This clonotype turned up a few times. TCRdb reanalysed the RT-PCR reads using MiXCR and keeps one entry per CDR3 protein. This sample has 400,000 to 450,000 distinct CDR3 sequences, with 16% found just once. This chain joins TRBV27 and TRBJ2-7; D gene uncertain. The clonotype originates from a human donor who was either an allogeneic HSCT recipient or a stem cell or donor lymphocyte infusion donor (not recorded which). It is not recorded whose cells these are; they may come from a transplant donor. Material for sequencing was blood, either unsorted or a sorted T cell fraction (not recorded which). The CDR3 DNA follows: TGTGCCAGCAGTTTATATCCGGAACCCAGCTCCTACGAGCAGTACTTC. Encoded protein: CASSLYPEPSSYEQYF.